This T cell receptor beta chain was recovered during a study of T cells in Graves' hyperthyroidism and ophthalmopathy. In its sample, this clonotype was seen many times. V lost 2 bases and J 1 base, leaving 7 bases between the germline ends. This CDR3 region has 13 residues. From germline, CDR1 is DFQATT and CDR2 SNEGSKA (reference sequence). What was amplified from RNA transcripts were TCR beta CDR3 regions. The HTBI primer set was used in a first-round RT-PCR of the TCR CDR3. TCRdb fed the multiplex PCR reads into MiXCR, producing one record per CDR3 protein. The profile shows approximately 400,000 distinct CDR3 sequences, 15% to 19% of them singletons. The study excluded patients with uncontrolled infection, other autoimmune disease, pregnancy or lactation.

The TCR originated in a woman between 18 and 30 years old with Graves' hyperthyroidism. J is TRBJ2-3 and V is TRBV20-1; D may correspond to TRBD1 or TRBD2 (5 bases each). What was sequenced was blood. The CDR3 coding sequence is TGCAGTGCTAGAATGGGGGGCACAGATACGCAGTATTTT. Translation gives CSARMGGTDTQYF.